One and the same sample provided the 17 T cell receptor beta chains below, sequenced in a study of blood T cell repertoires in COVID-19. Some clones are missing from TCRdb's copy, which holds only in-frame ones; the method was immunoSEQ multiplex PCR. In the table there are some 200,000 clones, about 80% of which are singletons. Specimen: PBMCs or T cells enriched from blood (not recorded which). Receptors originate from a woman aged 55-70 years with acute COVID-19.

This sequence joins TRBV3-1 (or the pseudogene TRBV3-2) and TRBJ1-3; D not certain. The germline V and J ends were trimmed by 4 bases and 0 bases, with 13 bases remaining between them. CDR1 and CDR2 from the germline V gene are LGHDT and YNNKEL (reference sequence). The CDR3 spans 16 residues. CDR3 DNA sequence: TGTGCCAGCAGCCCAACGCACGGGAGCTCTGGAAACACCATATATTTT. It yields the protein CASSPTHGSSGNTIYF.

The V gene is TRBV10-1, the J gene TRBJ2-7, with 9 bases that match TRBD2. Trimming at V came to 4 bases and at J to 3 bases, leaving 4 bases not matched to a gene. The CDR3 length is 14 residues. Looked up from germline, CDR1 is WNHNN and CDR2 is SYGVQD (reference sequence). The CDR3 nucleotides are TGCGCCAGCAGTGGTAGCGGGAGTGACTACGAGCAGTACTTC. It is translated as CASSGSGSDYEQYF.

The chain couples TRBV7-9 to TRBJ1-2, with D possibly matching TRBD1 (5 bases). Looked up from germline, CDR1 is SEHNR and CDR2 is FQNEAQ (reference sequence). Trimming removed 3 bases from V and 4 bases from J, with 9 bases in between. The CDR3 contains 13 residues. The CDR3 sequence is CASSLGRVYGYTF. The CDR3 DNA reads as TGTGCCAGCAGCTTGGGCAGGGTCTATGGCTACACCTTC.

The chain is built from TRBV7-9 and TRBJ1-2; D might be TRBD1 (5 bases). Between the trimmed V and J ends, which lost 5 bases and 2 bases, there was a span of 6 bases. The CDR3 spans 12 residues. Germline V gene data show CDR1 as SEHNR and CDR2 as FQNEAQ (reference sequence). DNA for the CDR3: TGTGCCAGCAGCCCAGGGAACTATGGCTACACCTTC. This encodes CASSPGNYGYTF.

The V and J genes are TRBV23-1 and TRBJ1-2; D is undetermined. TRBV23-1 is classed as an ORF, of uncertain function. With 3 bases removed from V and 3 bases from J, the gap between germline ends came to 20 bases. CDR3 size: 17 residues. The CDR3 DNA is TGCGCCAGCAGTCACCCCCGAGGAGGGTCCCCCCACTATGGCTACACCTTC. It yields the protein CASSHPRGGSPHYGYTF.

This chain joins TRBV30 and TRBJ2-2, with D hard to call. This CDR3 has 14 residues. V lost 4 bases to trimming and J lost 2 bases, with 11 bases between them. Germline loops: CDR1 GTSNPN, CDR2 SVGIG (reference sequence). The CDR3 loop is CAWNQRVNTGELFF. DNA of the CDR3: TGTGCCTGGAACCAACGAGTTAACACCGGGGAGCTGTTTTTT.

For this clone: A read error may account for a junction end that differs from germline. This chain connects TRBV10-2 to TRBJ2-2; D is possibly TRBD2 (6 bases). This CDR3 spans 13 amino acids. Germline V gene sequence: CDR1 WSHSY, CDR2 SAAADI. Written as DNA, the CDR3 is TGCGCCAGCAGCCGGACTACGACCGGAGAGCTGTTTTTT. The encoded protein is CASSRTTTGELFF.

The count of this clone is one. The rearrangement links TRBV5-4 to TRBJ2-7, with 7 bases that match TRBD1. The ends lost 1 base at V and 2 bases at J; junction bases unmatched: 3. Germline CDR1 and CDR2: SGHNT and YYREEE (reference sequence). The CDR3 is 14 residues long. CDR3 sequence reads: CASSLKGQPYEQYF. The CDR3 nucleotides are TGTGCCAGCAGCTTGAAGGGACAGCCCTACGAGCAGTACTTC.

The rearrangement links TRBV19 to TRBJ2-7, with 9 bases that match TRBD1. Germline V gene data show CDR1 as LNHDA and CDR2 as SQIVND (reference sequence). Trimming took 4 bases from V and 3 from J; bases not matched to a gene: 7. This CDR3 region has 15 residues. CDR3 loop: CASSTGTGTIYEQYF. CDR3 DNA: TGTGCCAGTAGTACGGGGACAGGGACCATCTACGAGCAGTACTTC.

V gene TRBV7-9 combines with J gene TRBJ1-2, with a tentative D call TRBD1 (5 bases). Between the trimmed V and J ends, which lost 6 bases and 3 bases, there was a span of 23 bases. The CDR3 spans 17 residues. Germline-derived CDR1 and CDR2 are SEHNR and FQNEAQ (reference sequence). CDR3 bases: TGTGCCAGCAGGAAGACGATGGAGCGACAGAAATACTATGGCTACACCTTC. It is translated as CASRKTMERQKYYGYTF.

This clone was counted only a few times. This sequence joins TRBV11-3 and TRBJ2-1, with 8 bases fitting TRBD1. The germline gives CDR1 SGHNT, CDR2 YENEEA. There are 16 residues in the CDR3. V lost 1 base and J lost 10; bases outside the gene matches: 12. The CDR3 bases are TGTGCCAGCAGCTTAGTCGGACAGGGACCCTCCTCCGAGCAGTTCTTC. It yields the protein CASSLVGQGPSSEQFF.

J is TRBJ2-3 and V is TRBV5-1, with TRBD2 matching 13 bases. The germline CDR1 and CDR2 sequences are SGHRS and YFSETQ. After removal of 1 base from V and 2 bases from J, the junction contained 4 bases not matched to a gene. This CDR3 is 17 amino acids long. CDR3 coding DNA: TGCGCCAGCAGCTTGAAGACTAGCGGGGGGACCACAGATACGCAGTATTTT. Residues: CASSLKTSGGTTDTQYF.

The J gene is TRBJ2-1, the V gene TRBV4-3, with D unclear. The CDR3 consists of 15 residues. Germline-derived CDR1 and CDR2 are LGHNA and YSLEER. Trimming stripped 5 bases from V and 0 bases from J, with 11 bases between. The CDR3 DNA is TGCGCCAGCAGCGACCGGGTGAGCTCCTACAATGAGCAGTTCTTC. Translating gives CASSDRVSSYNEQFF.

This chain uses TRBV29-1 with TRBJ1-2; TRBD1 agrees at 7 bases. This CDR3 region has 12 residues. Trimming cost V 4 bases and J 8 bases; bases outside gene matches: 7. Germline V gene lookup returns CDR1 SQVTM and CDR2 ANQGSEA. CDR3 sequence (DNA): TGCAGCGTTGGGAGACAGGGCTACGGCTACACCTTC. Amino acid sequence: CSVGRQGYGYTF.

This rearrangement joins TRBV7-2 to TRBJ2-1, with TRBD2 matching 8 bases. The CDR3 sequence is 15 residues long. V lost 5 bases to trimming and J lost 5 bases; unmatched junction nucleotides: 8. Per germline, CDR1 SGHTA and CDR2 FQGNSA. The DNA for the CDR3 is TGTGCCAGCAGCACTGTGGGTAGCGGGAACAATGAGCAGTTCTTC. Translating it yields CASSTVGSGNNEQFF.

The table lists this clone with a few counts. This rearrangement joins TRBV7-9 to TRBJ2-1; 7 bases fit TRBD2. This CDR3 is built from 15 residues. Germline-derived CDR1 and CDR2 are SEHNR and FQNEAQ (reference sequence). J lost 8 bases, V lost 4 bases, and 11 bases had no gene match. CDR3 region: CASSYSSGPAHEQFF. The CDR3 DNA is TGTGCCAGCAGCTATTCTAGCGGTCCCGCACATGAGCAGTTCTTC.

V and J are TRBV7-8 and TRBJ2-1, with 15 bases fitting TRBD2. V gave up 5 bases and J gave up 7 bases; unmatched junction bases: 9. CDR1 is SGHVS, CDR2 FQNEAQ, per germline. The CDR3 runs to 17 residues. CDR3 region: CASSRGTSGGRRNEQFF. CDR3 nucleotides: TGTGCCAGCAGCCGCGGGACTAGCGGGGGGCGTCGGAATGAGCAGTTCTTC.